This section outlines one TCR beta chain sequence together with its context. Its antigen is undetermined. Per germline, CDR1 SGHVS and CDR2 FQNEAQ. Trimming removed 0 bases at V and 2 bases at J, with 8 bases between. The CDR3 totals 15 residues. This record comes from a study of cytomegalovirus exposure and HLA in healthy donors. Whole-study findings and limits: Roughly even sequencing depth across donors was the assumption behind the presence/absence analyses.

PCR primers comprised 60 Vbeta and 13 Jbeta primers. Profiling relied on immunoSEQ multiplex PCR, and the TCRdb table lists in-frame clones only, not all of them. Of about 140,000 clones listed, around 80% are singletons. Sequences were obtained from PBMCs. This clonotype originated in a man aged 30-40 years in good health and CMV-seronegative. V and J are TRBV7-8 and TRBJ2-1; a weak D match, TRBD2 (6 bases). The CDR3 sequence is CASSLAGGTYNEQFF. The DNA for the CDR3 is TGTGCCAGCAGCTTAGCGGGAGGTACCTACAATGAGCAGTTCTTC.